In its sample, the clone carrying this T cell receptor beta chain was seen many times. Its antigen is not known. The data are from a study of regulatory T cells in long-lasting Graves disease. Time point indicated: persistent/refractory GD, antithyroid drugs over 5 years with positive TRAb. Extracted PBMC RNA gave rise to the TCR library. Construction of TCR beta libraries relied on iRepertoire HTBI primers and on Arm-PCR targeting CDR3 regions. Authors' data handling: Gene usage covered about 60 TRBV and 14 to 15 TRBJ segments. TCRdb reprocessed the multiplex PCR reads with MiXCR, giving one entry per CDR3 protein. What appears here as the V and J calls and clone size reflects TCRdb's work, not the paper's. The sample holds 250,000 to 300,000 distinct CDR3 sequences, roughly a fifth seen once. This CDR3 comprises 14 residues. The germline V gene encodes CDR1 MNHNS and CDR2 SASEGT. Trimming cost V 6 bases and J 2 bases, with 14 bases left between them.

Broader study findings: Exclusively peripheral blood, rather than thyroid tissue, was studied.

The sequence was collected from a female donor with Graves disease. Sequencing was performed on peripheral blood mononuclear cells (PBMCs), taken when the disease was refractory, from a patient treated with antithyroid drugs. The chain joins TRBV6-1 to TRBJ2-7, with D perhaps assigned TRBD1 or TRBD2 (5 bases each). The CDR3 loop is CASRNPGAPYEQYF. The CDR3 DNA follows: TGTGCCAGCAGGAACCCCGGGGCCCCCTACGAGCAGTACTTC.